This T cell receptor (beta chain) appears in the sequencing data of a study of blood T cell repertoires in COVID-19. Across the study: The origin of the acute and convalescent COVID-19 samples was the United States, Italy and Spain. PBMCs, B-cell-depleted T cells, or T cells provided the cDNA or gDNA that made up the material.

Per the authors' pipeline: Reference gene primers were amplified, and this amplification served to estimate nucleated cell counts. The protocol was immunoSEQ multiplex PCR, while the TCRdb copy is restricted to in-frame clones and leaves out a portion. V and J calls and clone size are those listed in that table; D and trimming were worked out from the DNA. The sample holds 55,000 to 60,000 clones, approximately 81% seen once. Germline assignment: CDR1 SGHRS and CDR2 YFSETQ. This CDR3 region has 16 residues. Between the trimmed V and J ends, which lost 7 bases and 4 bases, there was a span of 20 bases.

V and J are TRBV5-1 and TRBJ2-2, with D tentatively TRBD2 (7 bases). This receptor was obtained from a man aged 40-49 years with active COVID-19. The sequenced sample was peripheral blood. Here the CDR3 DNA reads TGCGCCAGCTCCCCCCCGGGGGGCTATGGCACCGGGGAGCTGTTTTTT. It is translated as CASSPPGGYGTGELFF. Variable domain in full (rest from reference TRBV5-1 and TRBJ2-2): KAGVTQTPRYLIKTRGQQVTLSCSPISGHRSVSWYQQTPGQGLQFLFEYFSETQRNKGNFPGRFSGRQFSNSRSEMNVSTLELGDSALYLCASSPPGGYGTGELFFGEGSRLTVL.